These T cell receptor beta chains were read from a single sample in a study of Tregs in tolerant kidney transplant recipients. This table comes from immunoSEQ multiplex PCR, and its TCRdb copy is limited to in-frame clones, with some not included. The sample records about 90,000 clones, roughly 93% being singletons. The material sequenced was CD4+ T cells from blood (PBMCs), taken 12 months after the transplant. Receptor source: a human patient who received a combined kidney and bone marrow transplant. These T cells may partly come from the graft donor. Each CDR3 is given without its conserved first and last residue. Expanded clones are given a class, and other clones once, few, many or no size at all.

clone_size v_call cdr3_aa
- TRBV7-6 ASSLGVGASSGNTIY
- TRBV14 ASSQDLSGEQF
once TRBV30 ACLAAPIYNEQF
- TRBV6-1 ASSERGQGNSPLH
- TRBV5-5 ASSLWTANYGYT
- TRBV4-3 ASSQSGLAGWDEQF
- TRBV5-5 ASSPGTSPGNEQF
- TRBV15 ATSRDRTVNTGELF
- TRBV7-9 ASSVASTGTATYEQY
- TRBV30 AWSRTVNQPQH
- TRBV6-5 ASSRGNEQF
- TRBV11-3 ASSKGTSVFYEQY
- TRBV7-6 ASSSQRGDTQY
- TRBV19 ASSIRSLSPLH